The 2 T cell receptor beta chains presented below share a single source sample, sequenced in a study of cytomegalovirus exposure and HLA in healthy donors (dated by TCRdb to about 2017). The method behind the library was the immunoSEQ multiplex PCR assay. For the multiplex PCR, a mixture combining 60 forward primers for TCR Vbeta segments and 13 reverse primers for TCR Jbeta segments was used. TCRdb holds this immuneACCESS table with in-frame rearrangements only. Some clones are missing; in checked studies, unresolved V genes explain under half, and the rest has no known cause. This sample lists about 190,000 clones; roughly three quarters were detected once. Jointly, the top ten make up roughly 1.4% of the sample. Sequenced: PBMCs. The receptors derive from a woman in her forties or fifties in good health and CMV-seronegative.

The chain joins TRBV10-3 to TRBJ2-5; TRBD2 agrees at 11 bases. With 10 bases clipped from V and 1 base from J, the junction kept 8 bases outside the gene matches. From germline, CDR1 is ENHRY and CDR2 SYGVKD. CDR3 size: 15 residues. The CDR3 nucleotides are TGTGCCACCCAGCTAGCGGGGGGCTCCCAAGAGACCCAGTACTTC. This codes for CATQLAGGSQETQYF.

The genes are TRBV2 and TRBJ2-6; D perhaps matches TRBD1 (5 bases). Trimming shortened V by 2 bases and J by 2 bases, and 7 bases separated the two germline ends. This CDR3 region has 15 residues. Germline V gene lookup returns CDR1 SNHLY and CDR2 FYNNEI. CDR3 residues: CASSEPGTGANVLTF. CDR3 DNA: TGTGCCAGCAGTGAACCAGGGACTGGGGCCAACGTCCTGACTTTC. The entire variable domain, with the rest obtained from reference TRBV2 and TRBJ2-6, is as follows: EPEVTQTPSHQVTQMGQEVILRCVPISNHLYFYWYRQILGQKVEFLVSFYNNEISEKSEIFDDQFSVERPDGSNFTLKIRSTKLEDSAMYFCASSEPGTGANVLTFGAGSRLTVL.